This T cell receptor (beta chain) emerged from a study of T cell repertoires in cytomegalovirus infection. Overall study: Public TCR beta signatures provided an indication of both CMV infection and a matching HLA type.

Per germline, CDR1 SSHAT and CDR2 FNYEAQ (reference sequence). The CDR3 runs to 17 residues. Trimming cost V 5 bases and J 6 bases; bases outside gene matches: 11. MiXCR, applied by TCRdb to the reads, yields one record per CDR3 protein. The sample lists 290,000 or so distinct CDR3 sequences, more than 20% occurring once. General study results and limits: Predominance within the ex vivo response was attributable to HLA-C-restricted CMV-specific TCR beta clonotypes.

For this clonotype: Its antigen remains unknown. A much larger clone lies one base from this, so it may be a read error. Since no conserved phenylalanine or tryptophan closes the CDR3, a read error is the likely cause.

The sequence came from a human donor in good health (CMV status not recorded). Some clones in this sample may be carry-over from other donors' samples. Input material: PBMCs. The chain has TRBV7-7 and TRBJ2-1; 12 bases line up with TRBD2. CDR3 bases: TGTGCCAGCAGCCCTTCCGGGACTAGCGGGCCCCCCAATGAGCAGTTCTTA. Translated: CASSPSGTSGPPNEQFL.